The T cell receptor (beta chain) under discussion was sequenced for a study of T cell responses to AZD1222 COVID-19 vaccine. A remark on this clone: Its target is not known.

Using immunoSEQ multiplex PCR, the repertoire was profiled, and TCRdb retains in-frame clones only, with some absent. This repertoire shows 110,000 to 150,000 clones, approximately 94% found once; its top ten account for more than 8.5%. The CDR3 is 16 amino acids. The ends lost 5 bases at V and 4 bases at J; junction bases unmatched: 6. Germline V gives CDR1 SGHTA, CDR2 FQGTGA. Study-level findings and limits: At baseline, seropositivity was found in only a handful of AZD1222 recipients. Unmutated variant regions are reportedly targeted by nearly half of spike-specific TCRs.

The specimen was peripheral blood, collected on day 0 of AZD1222 vaccination. The rearrangement links TRBV7-3 to TRBJ2-3, with 13 positions matching TRBD2. The clonotype originates from an adult in good health. For the CDR3, the DNA is TGTGCCAGCAGCCCCCTGGGACTAGCGGGGCCAGATACGCAGTATTTT. Protein: CASSPLGLAGPDTQYF.